The text below deals with one T cell receptor (beta chain). Its antigen is undetermined. Germline loops: CDR1 SEHNR, CDR2 FQNEAQ (reference sequence). J lost 6 bases, V lost 5 bases, and 9 bases had no gene match. The CDR3 length is 15 residues. This PCR relied on a set of 60 Vbeta primers and 13 Jbeta primers. Here immunoSEQ multiplex PCR was the method, and the copy in TCRdb shows in-frame clones only, minus some. The sample consists of about 190,000 clones, 65% to 90% of them appearing once. The data originate from a study of cytomegalovirus exposure and HLA in healthy donors. Study conclusions and caveats: Accurate prediction of HLA-A and HLA-B alleles (for most subjects) was reportedly achieved from TCR beta sequences.

This sequence joins TRBV7-9 and TRBJ2-2, with TRBD1 identical over 7 bases. This receptor was identified in a man aged 35-49 years in good health and CMV-seropositive. Sequenced: PBMCs. The chain's CDR3 is CASSLYRGRAGELFF. CDR3 in DNA: TGTGCCAGCAGCCTATACAGGGGACGGGCCGGGGAGCTGTTTTTT.